This TCR beta chain derives from a study of a mutant IDH1 vaccine in newly diagnosed glioma (dated by TCRdb to 2020 to 2023). Study-wide context: Of the 30 or so patients who were treated, about 62% were male and around 40% were female, and the mean age was approximately 40 years. Prior to enrollment, patients had been given standard therapy consisting of radiotherapy alone, temozolomide alone, or radiochemotherapy with temozolomide, with the combination given to most patients. Peripheral blood was collected at six visits: V03 (baseline), V05, V07, V10, V12 and V13. For exploratory analyses, longitudinal TCRB deep sequencing was carried out in about 26 treated patients wherever samples were available.

From the cysteine through the phenylalanine, the CDR3 covers 16 amino acids. Just CDR3 DNA is preserved here, 48 bases in frame from base 1. Germline trimming amounts to 7 bases on V and 0 bases on J, with 10 as the count of junction bases outside the gene matches. According to the germline V gene, CDR1 reads SQVTM and CDR2 reads ANQGSEA. What the time point label conveys for this sample: baseline, week 1 (first vaccination visit). This specimen's treatment or condition label, interpreted: pre-vaccination baseline after standard-of-care therapy. The donors had newly diagnosed IDH1-mutant astrocytomas of WHO grade 3 or 4 that showed loss of nuclear ATRX. The samples were drawn from NOA16, a multicentre, single-arm, open-label phase I trial in Germany that tested a mutant IDH1 peptide vaccine in humans for the first time. Visit V03 blood draws served as the baseline sample for immunogenicity testing. Genomic DNA for TCRB sequencing was extracted from EDTA blood using the DNeasy Blood and Tissue Kit.

Points on this clone: Which antigen it targets is not known. Base qualities are not recorded, but no much larger clone differs from it by a single base.

The research as a whole found: Vaccine-induced immune responses across multiple MHC alleles were detected in about 93% of patients. Selection of PBMC samples for TCRB deep sequencing was based on availability. Pseudoprogression seemed to be unrelated to changes in the top peripheral T cell clonotypes found by TCRB sequencing. According to the authors, sample limitations meant that analyses of patient blood samples could not be reproduced.

The library was built by means of the immunoSEQ multiplex PCR assay. The hsTCRB Kit was used according to the manufacturer's protocol to amplify rearranged TCR beta chain sequences. An Illumina MiSeq was used to sequence the TCRB libraries. On the study's bioinformatics: The proprietary platform of the kit vendor was used for demultiplexing, trimming and gene mapping. What TCRdb holds here is the immuneACCESS table cut down to in-frame rearrangements. Part of the clones is not present; checked against another copy, under half of the missing clones reflect an unresolved V gene, and the others are unexplained. That table gives V, J and clone size, and the DNA gave D and trimming. Within this sample are approximately 70,000 clones, with approximately 79% of them counted one time only. The top ten constitute more than 8% of the sample.

This sample comprised PBMCs, obtained from a glioma patient treated with radiotherapy, temozolomide or both. The source of this sequence is a man between 50 and 59 years old with glioma. The chain is encoded by TRBV29-1 joined to TRBJ2-2, with 8 junctional bases fitting TRBD1. The CDR3 has the sequence CSARYPDRANTGELFF. The nucleotide sequence is given as TGCAGCGCCCGATACCCGGACAGGGCGAACACCGGGGAGCTGTTTTTT.